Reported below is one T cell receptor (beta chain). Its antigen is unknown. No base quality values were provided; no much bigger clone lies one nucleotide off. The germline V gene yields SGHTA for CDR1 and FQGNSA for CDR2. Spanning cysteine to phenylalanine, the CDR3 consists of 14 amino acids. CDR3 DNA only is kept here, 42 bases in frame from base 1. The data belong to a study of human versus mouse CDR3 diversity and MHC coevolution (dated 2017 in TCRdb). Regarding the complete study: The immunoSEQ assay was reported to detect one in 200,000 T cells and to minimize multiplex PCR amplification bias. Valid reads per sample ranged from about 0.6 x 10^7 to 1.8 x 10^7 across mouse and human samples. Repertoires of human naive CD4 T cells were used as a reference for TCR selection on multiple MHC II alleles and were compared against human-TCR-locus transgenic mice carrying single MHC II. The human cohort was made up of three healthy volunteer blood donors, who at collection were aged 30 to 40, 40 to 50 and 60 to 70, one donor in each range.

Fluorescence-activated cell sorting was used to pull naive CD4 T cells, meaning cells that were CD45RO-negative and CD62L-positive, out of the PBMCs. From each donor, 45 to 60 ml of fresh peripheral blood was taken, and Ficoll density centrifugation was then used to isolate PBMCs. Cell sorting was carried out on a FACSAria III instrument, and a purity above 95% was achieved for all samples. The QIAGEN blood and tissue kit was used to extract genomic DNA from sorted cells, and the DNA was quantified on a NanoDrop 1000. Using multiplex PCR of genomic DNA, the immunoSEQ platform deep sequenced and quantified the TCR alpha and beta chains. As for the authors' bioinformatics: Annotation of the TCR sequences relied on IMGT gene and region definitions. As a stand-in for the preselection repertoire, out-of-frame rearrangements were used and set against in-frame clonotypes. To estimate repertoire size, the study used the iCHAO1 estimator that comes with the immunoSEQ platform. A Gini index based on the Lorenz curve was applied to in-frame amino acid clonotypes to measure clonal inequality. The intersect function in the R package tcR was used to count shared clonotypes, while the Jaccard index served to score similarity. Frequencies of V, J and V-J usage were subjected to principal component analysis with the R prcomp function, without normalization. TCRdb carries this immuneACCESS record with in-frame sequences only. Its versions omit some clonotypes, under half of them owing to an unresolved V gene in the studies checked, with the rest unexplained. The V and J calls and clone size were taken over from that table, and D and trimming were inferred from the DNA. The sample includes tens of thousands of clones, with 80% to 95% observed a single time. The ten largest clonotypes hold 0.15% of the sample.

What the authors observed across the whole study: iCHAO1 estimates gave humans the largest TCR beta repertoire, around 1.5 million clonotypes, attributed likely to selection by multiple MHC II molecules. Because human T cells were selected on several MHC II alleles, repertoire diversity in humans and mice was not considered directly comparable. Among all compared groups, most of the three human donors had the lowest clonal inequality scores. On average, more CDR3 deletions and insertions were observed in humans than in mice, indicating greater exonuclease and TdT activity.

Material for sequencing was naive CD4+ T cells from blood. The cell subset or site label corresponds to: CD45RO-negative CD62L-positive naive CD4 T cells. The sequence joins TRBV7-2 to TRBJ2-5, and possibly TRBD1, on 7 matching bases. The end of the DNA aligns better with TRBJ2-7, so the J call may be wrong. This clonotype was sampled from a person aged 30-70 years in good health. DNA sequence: TGTGCCAGCAGCAATCAGGGGGGATTCTACGAGCAGTACTTC. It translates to CASSNQGGFYEQYF.